The rows below give T cell receptor beta chains drawn from one sample of a study of blood T cell repertoires in COVID-19. The assay was immunoSEQ multiplex PCR, and TCRdb's table has in-frame clones only and misses some. The sample lists roughly 200,000 clones; about 90% were seen once. Sequenced material: peripheral blood. Receptors were obtained from a man aged 18 to 35 with active or convalescent COVID-19. The CDR3 runs from the conserved cysteine through the conserved F or W. D genes are given only for firm matches. The size field is filled for only some rows; it gives once, few, many or a size class.

V	J	length	size	D	CDR3	DNA
TRBV9	TRBJ2-3	16	NA	TRBD1	CASSDGTGGMTDTQYF	TGTGCCAGCAGCGACGGGACAGGGGGGATGACAGATACGCAGTATTTT
TRBV11-2	TRBJ2-7	18	once	TRBD2	CASSLTSGGAASSYEQYF	TGTGCCAGCAGCCTGACTAGCGGGGGAGCAGCGAGCTCCTACGAGCAGTACTTC
TRBV4-3	TRBJ2-5	16	NA	NA	CASSRIGGAARETQYF	TGCGCCAGCAGCCGAATCGGGGGAGCGGCTAGGGAGACCCAGTACTTC
TRBV5-4	TRBJ2-7	16	NA	TRBD2	CASSSGTSGAPYEQYF	TGTGCCAGCAGCTCAGGGACTAGCGGGGCTCCCTACGAGCAGTACTTC
TRBV5-1	TRBJ1-1	15	NA	NA	CASQIGGGENTEAFF	TGCGCCAGCCAAATAGGGGGGGGCGAGAACACTGAAGCTTTCTTT
TRBV29-1	TRBJ2-1	16	NA	TRBD1	CSVLMNRDRASNEQFF	TGCAGCGTTCTGATGAACCGGGACAGGGCAAGCAATGAGCAGTTCTTC
TRBV15	TRBJ1-5	14	few	TRBD1	CATSQGQGNQPQHF	TGTGCCACCAGCCAGGGACAGGGTAATCAGCCCCAGCATTTT
TRBV19	TRBJ2-7	14	NA	NA	CASSTGQNSYEQYF	TGTGCCAGTAGTACCGGACAGAACTCCTACGAGCAGTACTTC
TRBV2	TRBJ2-5	15	NA	NA	CASSPARGGQETQYF	TGTGCCAGCAGTCCCGCTAGGGGGGGCCAAGAGACCCAGTACTTC
TRBV6-5	TRBJ1-4	15	NA	TRBD1	CASGSGTAENEKLFF	TGTGCCAGTGGTTCGGGGACAGCAGAAAATGAAAAACTGTTTTTT
TRBV30	TRBJ1-1	11	NA	TRBD1	CVTGEFTEAFF	TGTGTCACAGGGGAATTTACTGAAGCTTTCTTT
TRBV9	TRBJ1-4	14	NA	NA	CASSPSITNEKLFF	TGTGCCAGCAGCCCTTCTATCACTAATGAAAAACTGTTTTTT
TRBV24-1	TRBJ1-1	11	NA	NA	CAPNGNTEAFF	TGTGCCCCCAACGGGAACACTGAAGCTTTCTTT
TRBV6-5	TRBJ2-2	15	NA	TRBD2	CASRRGLANTGELFF	TGTGCCAGCAGAAGAGGACTAGCGAACACCGGGGAGCTGTTTTTT
TRBV11-2	TRBJ1-3	13	few	NA	CASSLFYGNTIYF	TGTGCCAGCAGCTTATTTTATGGAAACACCATATATTTT
TRBV7-9	TRBJ2-2	15	NA	NA	CASSLVSSASGELFF	TGTGCCAGCAGCTTAGTGTCTAGCGCGAGCGGGGAGCTGTTTTTT
TRBV18	TRBJ2-3	12	NA	NA	CASSPYTDTQYF	TGTGCCAGCTCACCTTACACAGATACGCAGTATTTT
TRBV5-1	TRBJ2-5	15	NA	TRBD2	CASSLVARGEETQYF	TGCGCCAGCAGCTTGGTCGCTCGGGGGGAAGAGACCCAGTACTTC
TRBV6-5	TRBJ1-2	15	NA	TRBD1	CASKTTGGTGYGYTF	TGTGCCAGCAAAACCACAGGGGGCACTGGCTATGGCTACACCTTC
TRBV2	TRBJ2-7	12	NA	NA	CASRTDSYEQYF	TGTGCCAGCAGGACCGACAGCTACGAGCAGTACTTC
TRBV30	TRBJ1-3	13	NA	NA	CALGGSSGNTIYF	TGTGCCCTAGGAGGGAGCTCTGGAAACACCATATATTTT
TRBV3-1/TRBV3-2	TRBJ2-5	15	NA	NA	CASSQRRAFQETQYF	TGTGCCAGCAGCCAAAGGCGGGCATTCCAAGAGACCCAGTACTTC
TRBV11-2	TRBJ1-1	14	once	NA	CASSSGRGNTEAFF	TGTGCCAGCAGCTCCGGACGGGGGAACACTGAAGCTTTCTTT
TRBV6-6	TRBJ2-7	15	NA	TRBD1	CASSYPGQGSYEQYF	TGTGCCAGCAGTTACCCGGGACAGGGCTCCTACGAGCAGTACTTC
TRBV27	TRBJ1-5	16	few	NA	CASSSLPGGAGQPQHF	TGTGCCAGCAGTTCACTGCCGGGGGGGGCTGGTCAGCCCCAGCATTTT
TRBV11-2	TRBJ2-2	16	NA	TRBD1	CASSLGTGGNTGELFF	TGTGCCAGCAGCTTAGGGACAGGGGGGAACACCGGGGAGCTGTTTTTT
TRBV27	TRBJ1-1	13	NA	NA	CASSLRGWTEAFF	TGTGCCAGCAGTTTACGGGGTTGGACTGAAGCTTTCTTT
TRBV4-3	TRBJ2-1	13	NA	TRBD2	CASSIGRGNEQFF	TGCGCCAGCAGCATCGGGAGGGGAAATGAGCAGTTCTTC
TRBV7-3	TRBJ2-2	14	NA	NA	CASSFSGNTGELFF	TGTGCCAGCAGCTTTTCGGGGAACACCGGGGAGCTGTTTTTT
TRBV2	TRBJ2-6	17	NA	NA	CASSENRGNSGANVLTF	TGTGCCAGCAGTGAAAATAGGGGAAACTCTGGGGCCAACGTCCTGACTTTC
TRBV24-1	TRBJ1-1	15	NA	TRBD1	CATSAGGAGNTEAFF	TGTGCCACCAGTGCAGGGGGCGCGGGGAACACTGAAGCTTTCTTT
TRBV19	TRBJ1-1	13	NA	NA	CASSMREGTEAFF	TGTGCCAGTAGTATGCGGGAAGGCACTGAAGCTTTCTTT
TRBV29-1	TRBJ1-1	14	NA	NA	CSTDAGGAGTEAFF	TGCAGCACTGATGCGGGGGGCGCGGGCACTGAAGCTTTCTTT
TRBV5-1	TRBJ1-2	14	NA	NA	CASSLAFGGYGYTF	TGCGCCAGCAGCTTGGCCTTCGGGGGCTATGGCTACACCTTC
TRBV6-1	TRBJ2-6	16	NA	NA	CASSEFRVSGANVLTF	TGTGCCAGCAGTGAATTCAGGGTCTCGGGGGCCAACGTCCTGACTTTC
TRBV5-1	TRBJ2-7	16	NA	NA	CASSPRAGLGSYEQYF	TGCGCCAGCAGCCCGCGGGCGGGGTTAGGATCCTACGAGCAGTACTTC
TRBV4-1	TRBJ1-2	16	NA	TRBD1	CASSPGGQGAPYGYTF	TGCGCCAGCAGCCCCGGGGGACAGGGGGCTCCCTATGGCTACACCTTC
TRBV21-1	TRBJ1-2	16	few	NA	CASSKEGTGLSYGYTF	TGTGCCAGCAGCAAAGAAGGGACAGGGTTAAGTTATGGCTACACCTTC
TRBV12-3/TRBV12-4	TRBJ1-2	12	NA	NA	CASMSRGYGYTF	TGTGCCAGCATGTCCAGGGGATACGGCTACACCTTC
TRBV5-1	TRBJ1-3	16	NA	NA	CASSLDLRASGNTIYF	TGCGCCAGCAGCTTAGATCTCAGGGCCTCTGGAAACACCATATATTTT
TRBV15	TRBJ1-1	13	NA	NA	CATSLDRNTEAFF	TGTGCCACCAGCTTGGACAGAAACACTGAAGCTTTCTTT
TRBV6-5	TRBJ1-5	14	NA	NA	CASKGGNNNQPQHF	TGTGCCAGCAAAGGGGGTAATAACAATCAGCCCCAGCATTTT
TRBV9	TRBJ1-3	16	once	NA	CASSPRGPSSGNTIYF	TGTGCCAGCAGCCCCAGGGGCCCGAGCTCTGGAAACACCATATATTTT
TRBV24-1	TRBJ2-7	15	NA	NA	CATSDVSARSNEQYF	TGTGCCACCAGTGATGTCTCAGCGAGGTCCAACGAGCAGTACTTC
TRBV30	TRBJ1-1	13	NA	NA	CAWSAGSETEAFF	TGTGCCTGGAGTGCAGGGTCCGAAACTGAAGCTTTCTTT
TRBV7-2	TRBJ1-6	14	once	NA	CASSLSDTDSPLHF	TGTGCCAGCAGCTTATCGGACACGGATTCACCCCTCCACTTT
TRBV14	TRBJ1-5	15	few	NA	CASSRREGWSQPQHF	TGTGCCAGCAGCCGCCGGGAAGGATGGAGTCAGCCCCAGCATTTT
TRBV2	TRBJ2-5	15	NA	TRBD1	CASRPGTGGQETQYF	TGTGCCAGCAGACCCGGGACAGGGGGACAAGAGACCCAGTACTTC
TRBV29-1	TRBJ2-1	17	NA	NA	CSVEMGYGSLLYNEQFF	TGCAGCGTTGAAATGGGGTACGGGAGTCTACTCTACAATGAGCAGTTCTTC
TRBV28	TRBJ2-4	17	once	TRBD2	CASSFGGSGTAKNIQYF	TGTGCCAGCAGTTTCGGCGGGAGCGGGACGGCCAAAAACATTCAGTACTTC
TRBV9	TRBJ1-1	16	NA	NA	CASSGGRGGPRTEAFF	TGTGCCAGCAGCGGCGGTAGGGGGGGTCCGAGGACTGAAGCTTTCTTT
TRBV5-5	TRBJ2-5	16	NA	TRBD2	CASSLRGLAVQETQYF	TGTGCCAGCAGCTTGAGGGGACTAGCGGTCCAAGAGACCCAGTACTTC
TRBV7-2	TRBJ2-7	14	many	TRBD1	CASSLVGGRYEQYF	TGTGCCAGCAGCTTAGTAGGGGGCCGGTACGAGCAGTACTTC
TRBV5-1	TRBJ2-7	17	NA	NA	CASSLNARSGRSYEQYF	TGCGCCAGCAGCTTGAACGCGCGTTCTGGTAGATCCTACGAGCAGTACTTC
TRBV7-3	TRBJ2-5	15	NA	TRBD2	CASSLQGLADETQYF	TGTGCCAGCAGCTTACAGGGACTAGCAGATGAGACCCAGTACTTC
TRBV6-1	TRBJ2-7	15	NA	NA	CASSEVGVQGMEQYF	TGTGCCAGCAGTGAAGTAGGTGTACAGGGTATGGAGCAGTACTTC
TRBV6-5	TRBJ2-2	12	NA	NA	CASSTKPGELFF	TGTGCCAGCAGTACTAAGCCCGGGGAGCTGTTTTTT
TRBV18	TRBJ1-1	14	NA	TRBD1	CASSQQGVTTEAFF	TGTGCCAGCTCCCAACAGGGGGTAACGACTGAAGCTTTCTTT
TRBV5-4	TRBJ1-6	17	few	TRBD1	CASSFAGTGPQRGPLHF	TGTGCCAGCAGCTTCGCCGGGACAGGGCCCCAAAGGGGTCCCCTCCACTTT
TRBV24-1	TRBJ1-1	13	NA	NA	CATRPSRGTEAFF	TGTGCCACCCGCCCATCCCGGGGGACTGAAGCTTTCTTT